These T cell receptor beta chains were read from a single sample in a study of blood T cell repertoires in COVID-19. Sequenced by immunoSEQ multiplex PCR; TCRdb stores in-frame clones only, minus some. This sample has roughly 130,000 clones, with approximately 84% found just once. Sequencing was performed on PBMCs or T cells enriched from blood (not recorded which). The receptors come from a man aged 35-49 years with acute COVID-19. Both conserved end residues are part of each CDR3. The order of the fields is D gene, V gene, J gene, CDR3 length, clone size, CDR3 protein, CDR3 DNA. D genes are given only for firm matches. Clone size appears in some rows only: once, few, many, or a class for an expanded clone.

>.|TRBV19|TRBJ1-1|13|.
CASSGGRNTEAFF
TGTGCCAGCAGTGGAGGGCGGAACACTGAAGCTTTCTTT
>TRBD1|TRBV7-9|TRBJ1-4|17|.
CASSLETGGGTNEKLFF
TGTGCCAGCAGCTTAGAGACAGGGGGCGGAACTAATGAAAAACTGTTTTTT
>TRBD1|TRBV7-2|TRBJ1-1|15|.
CASSRPTGGNTEAFF
TGTGCCAGCAGCCGCCCGACAGGGGGGAACACTGAAGCTTTCTTT
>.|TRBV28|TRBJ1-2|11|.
CASEGDGGYTF
TGTGCCAGCGAGGGCGACGGTGGCTACACCTTC
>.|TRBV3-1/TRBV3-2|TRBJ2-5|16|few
CASSPLGAGRQETQYF
TGTGCCAGCAGCCCCTTGGGAGCGGGTCGGCAAGAGACCCAGTACTTC
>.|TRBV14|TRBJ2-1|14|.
CASSLRDWDNEQFF
TGTGCCAGCAGCCTCCGGGACTGGGACAATGAGCAGTTCTTC
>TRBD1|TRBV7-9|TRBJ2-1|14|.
CASRTGTGYNEQFF
TGTGCCAGCAGAACCGGGACAGGCTACAATGAGCAGTTCTTC
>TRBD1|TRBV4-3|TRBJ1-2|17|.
CASSQTGTGSIGYGYTF
TGCGCCAGCAGCCAGACCGGGACAGGGAGTATTGGCTATGGCTACACCTTC
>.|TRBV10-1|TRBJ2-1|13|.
CASSAASSDEQFF
TGCGCCAGCAGTGCAGCTAGCAGCGATGAGCAGTTCTTC
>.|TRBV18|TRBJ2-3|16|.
CASSPNGGGGADTQYF
TGTGCCAGCTCACCAAATGGCGGGGGCGGGGCAGATACGCAGTATTTT
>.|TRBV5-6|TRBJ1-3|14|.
CASSLISTGNTIYF
TGTGCCAGCAGCTTGATTAGCACCGGAAACACCATATATTTT
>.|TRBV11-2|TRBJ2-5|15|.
CASSPYGGRYETQYF
TGTGCCAGCAGCCCCTACGGGGGTCGATATGAGACCCAGTACTTC
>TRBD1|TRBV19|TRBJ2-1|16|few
CASSIRTGGSYNEQFF
TGTGCCAGTAGTATAAGGACAGGGGGATCCTACAATGAGCAGTTCTTC
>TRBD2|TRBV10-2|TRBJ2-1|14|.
CASRPGLAHNEQFF
TGCGCCAGCAGGCCGGGACTAGCTCACAATGAGCAGTTCTTC
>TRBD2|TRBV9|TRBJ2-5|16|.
CASSAWTSGRSETQYF
TGTGCCAGCAGCGCCTGGACTAGCGGGAGGTCAGAGACCCAGTACTTC
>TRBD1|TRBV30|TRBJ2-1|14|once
CAWSRDRSYNEQFF
TGTGCCTGGAGTCGGGACAGGAGCTACAATGAGCAGTTCTTC
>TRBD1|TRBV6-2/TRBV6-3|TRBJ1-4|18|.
CASSYSRDRKATNEKLFF
TGTGCCAGCAGTTATTCCAGGGACAGGAAAGCAACTAATGAAAAACTGTTTTTT
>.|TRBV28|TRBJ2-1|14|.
CASSLPDGGREQFF
TGTGCCAGCAGTTTACCGGATGGCGGAAGGGAGCAGTTCTTC
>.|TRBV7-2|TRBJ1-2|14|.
CASSLLVGVGGYTF
TGTGCCAGCAGCTTACTGGTCGGGGTAGGTGGCTACACCTTC
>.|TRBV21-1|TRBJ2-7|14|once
CASSSRVTSGRRYF
TGTGCCAGCAGCAGCCGCGTAACTAGCGGTCGGCGGTACTTC
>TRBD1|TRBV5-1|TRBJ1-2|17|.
CASSLNPTGGVSYGYTF
TGCGCCAGCAGCTTGAACCCCACAGGGGGCGTTTCCTATGGCTACACCTTC
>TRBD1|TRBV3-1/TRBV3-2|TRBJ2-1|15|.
CASSQGTGGYNEQFF
TGTGCCAGCAGCCAAGGGACAGGGGGCTATAATGAGCAGTTCTTC
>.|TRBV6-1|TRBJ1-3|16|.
CASSVTGGSSGNTIYF
TGTGCCAGCAGTGTAACAGGCGGGAGTTCTGGAAACACCATATATTTT
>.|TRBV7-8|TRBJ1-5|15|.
CASREGGATNQPQHF
TGTGCCAGCAGAGAAGGGGGGGCTACAAATCAGCCCCAGCATTTT
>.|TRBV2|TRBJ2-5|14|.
CASNRGGTSETQYF
TGTGCCAGCAATCGCGGAGGGACCTCAGAGACCCAGTACTTC
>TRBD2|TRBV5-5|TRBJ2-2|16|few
CASSLQGGSGTGELFF
TGTGCCAGCAGCTTGCAGGGCGGGAGTGGTACCGGGGAGCTGTTTTTT